These 4 T cell receptor beta chains were sequenced from one sample in a study of T cell responses to AZD1222 COVID-19 vaccine. Clones were read by immunoSEQ multiplex PCR, and TCRdb kept only the in-frame ones, dropping some. The profile covers around 140,000 clones, with about 82% appearing a single time and around 8.3% taken by the ten largest. The sequencing here drew on peripheral blood, taken 28 days after the second dose of the MenACWY control vaccine. The receptors derive from an adult who received the MenACWY meningococcal vaccine as a control.

The gene calls are TRBV10-3 and TRBJ1-3; 8 bases are shared with TRBD1. The CDR3 has 13 amino acids. CDR1 and CDR2 (germline): ENHRY, SYGVKD. V gave up 8 bases and J gave up 3 bases; unmatched junction bases: 3. The CDR3 protein is CAILGQGGNTIYF. The CDR3 DNA sequence: TGTGCCATCCTTGGACAGGGTGGAAACACCATATATTTT.

This clone was detected a few times. The rearrangement links TRBV24-1 to TRBJ2-7; D tentatively fits TRBD1 or TRBD2 (5 bases each). V shed 5 bases and J shed 6 bases, with 16 bases lying between them. Germline V gene lookup returns CDR1 KGHDR and CDR2 SFDVKD. The CDR3 has 14 residues. CDR3 nucleotide sequence: TGTGCCACCAGTGCCCCTGGGGACGCGGGCGAGCAGTACTTC. Protein sequence: CATSAPGDAGEQYF.

In its sample, this clone was seen a few times. CDR3 sequence reads: CASSPQTGGLTF. The CDR3 DNA reads TGTGCCAGTAGCCCGCAGACAGGGGGCCTCACCTTC. The chain joins TRBV19 to TRBJ1-2; 10 nucleotides align to TRBD1. The germline V gene has CDR1 LNHDA and CDR2 SQIVND (reference sequence). This CDR3 contains 12 residues. J was trimmed by 13 bases and V by 6 bases; bases with no gene match: 8.

This clone was seen a handful of times. The J gene is TRBJ2-7, the V gene TRBV19; no definite D call. With 5 bases removed from V and 4 bases from J, the gap between germline ends came to 12 bases. The CDR3 is 13 residues long. Germline-derived CDR1 and CDR2 are LNHDA and SQIVND (reference sequence). In DNA, the CDR3 is TGTGCCAGTAGTTCCCAGGCTCGGTACGAGCAGTACTTC. Its protein product is CASSSQARYEQYF.